The next 15 T cell receptor beta chains were all read from a single sample in a study of T-cell reconstitution after alpha-beta-depleted transplantation in children (dated by TCRdb to 2016 to 2017). The sample's treatment or condition label, in plain terms: allogeneic hematopoietic cell transplantation with graft depleted of TCRalphabeta T cells and CD19 B cells. The library was obtained by PCR. Sequencer: Illumina HiSeq 2500. To normalize quantification of the TCRbeta repertoire, the TCR libraries were built with molecular barcoding that relied on unique molecular identifiers. Through fastp at Q25 and MiXCR, TCRdb rebuilt clones from the public reads, retaining in-frame beta chains. For every CDR3 protein sequence, its rows merge into one entry that carries the most common genes and DNA. This sample holds 300,000 to 400,000 distinct CDR3 sequences; 15% to 20% were observed only once. The ten largest clones add up to around 43% of the sample.

Sequenced here: PBMCs, mostly from graft donor cells, sampled 360 days after TCRalphabeta/CD19-depleted stem cell transplant. The receptors originated from a male patient aged 2-15 years who had a stem cell transplant for acute lymphoblastic leukemia, so the T cells may come from the graft donor.

Comment on this clonotype: One end of the junction is discordant with germline, which a read error may explain. The chain carries TRBV12-3 or TRBV12-4 and TRBJ1-5; D unresolved. The CDR3 spans 19 residues. The CDR3 protein is CAISFSWDIFRDGNQPQHF. The DNA of the CDR3 is TGTGCCATCAGTTTTAGTTGGGATATTTTCCGGGATGGCAATCAGCCCCAGCATTTT.

This clonotype was seen a handful of times. The chain links TRBV7-9 to TRBJ2-2; D unresolved. The CDR3 loop spans 14 amino acids. The V gene lost 3 bases and the J gene lost 4 bases, with 9 bases spanning the gap. Germline CDR1 SEHNR, CDR2 FQNEAQ (reference sequence). CDR3: CASSFSTVTGELFF. The CDR3 DNA reads as TGTGCCAGCAGCTTTAGTACGGTCACCGGGGAGCTGTTTTTT.

The chain is built from TRBV9 and TRBJ2-3; 7 bases map to TRBD2. Trimming cost V 4 bases and J 7 bases; bases outside gene matches: 9. The CDR3 sequence is 14 residues long. CDR1 and CDR2 (germline): SGDLS, YYNGEE. The CDR3 region is CASSREVGSNTQYF. CDR3 nucleotides: TGTGCCAGCAGCCGGGAGGTGGGGTCAAATACGCAGTATTTT.

This clonotype was counted between two and nine times. CDR3 sequence reads: CSAPGVIDTQYF. DNA for the CDR3: TGCAGTGCTCCAGGGGTGATAGATACGCAGTATTTT. This rearrangement joins TRBV20-1 to TRBJ2-3; the D gene is possibly TRBD1 (6 bases). The CDR3 runs to 12 residues. Trimming left V 5 bases short and J 5 bases short, with 11 bases between. Germline CDR1 and CDR2: DFQATT and SNEGSKA (reference sequence).

This clonotype was picked up many times. The rearrangement links TRBV4-2 to TRBJ2-1; no reliable D call. CDR1 and CDR2 from the germline V gene are LGHNA and YNFKEQ. The CDR3 is 14 amino acids. Trimming took 3 bases from V and 12 from J, leaving 18 bases between them. The CDR3 protein is CASSQDVHRDGQFF. CDR3 bases: TGTGCCAGCAGCCAGGATGTCCACCGTGATGGGCAGTTCTTC.

The rearrangement uses TRBV6-1 and TRBJ2-7, with 10 bases fitting TRBD2. Trimming removed 6 bases from V and 7 bases from J; junction bases left unmatched: 12. Germline CDR1 MNHNS, CDR2 SASEGT. This CDR3 region has 15 residues. In DNA, the CDR3 is TGTGCCAGCAGACCTACTCGGCTAGCGGGAGTGGAGCAGTACTTC. As protein: CASRPTRLAGVEQYF.

This clonotype appeared many times. This sequence joins TRBV14 and TRBJ2-3; unclear D gene. The V gene's germline CDR1 is SGHDN and CDR2 FVKESK. V was clipped by 4 bases and J by 0 bases, with 11 bases between them. CDR3 size: 15 residues. This CDR3 reads CASSPRISSTDTQYF. DNA for the CDR3: TGTGCCAGCAGCCCGAGGATATCTAGCACAGATACGCAGTATTTT.

A few counts support this clonotype. The gene calls are TRBV7-8 and TRBJ2-3, with no clear D. Trimming shortened V by 2 bases and J by 3 bases, and 15 bases separated the two germline ends. This CDR3 has 16 residues. Germline loops: CDR1 SGHVS, CDR2 FQNEAQ. The CDR3 nucleotides are TGTGCCAGCAGCTTACCGAACCGGGCCCCAACAGATACGCAGTATTTT. Protein: CASSLPNRAPTDTQYF.

V is TRBV4-2 and J is TRBJ2-2; weak D call: TRBD2 (7 bases). Germline CDR1 LGHNA, CDR2 YNFKEQ. The CDR3 loop spans 17 amino acids. The germline V and J ends were trimmed by 0 bases and 4 bases, with 15 bases remaining between them. The DNA of the CDR3 is TGTGCCAGCAGCCAAGATTGGGGGGGCGCGATCACCGGGGAGCTGTTTTTT. It is translated as CASSQDWGGAITGELFF.

This clonotype was observed a handful of times. This chain connects TRBV9 to TRBJ1-5, with unresolved D. Per germline, CDR1 SGDLS and CDR2 YYNGEE. The CDR3 runs 14 residues. Trimming removed 0 bases at V and 5 bases at J, with 9 bases between. The CDR3 region has the DNA TGTGCCAGCAGCGTAGCCGCCAGGCATCAGCCCCAGCATTTT. Translated, it gives CASSVAARHQPQHF.

The CDR3 DNA reads TGCGCCAGCAGCTTGGGAGGCGTGGACAGGGTCTGGCAAGAGACCCAGTACTTC. This translates into CASSLGGVDRVWQETQYF. The chain has TRBV5-1 and TRBJ2-5; TRBD1 matches at 8 bases. CDR3 length: 18 residues. Germline lookup yields CDR1 SGHRS and CDR2 YFSETQ. The junction had 12 bases not matched to a gene; V was cut back by 0 bases and J by 2 bases.

This CDR3 reads CASSKGRDSRQETQYF. The CDR3 bases are TGTGCCAGCAGCAAAGGGCGGGACAGCAGACAAGAGACCCAGTACTTC. The genes are TRBV21-1 and TRBJ2-5; TRBD1, as called in the table, went unchecked against the DNA. TRBV21-1 is classified as a pseudogene. This CDR3 comprises 16 residues.

A few counts support this clonotype. The rearrangement uses TRBV7-4 and TRBJ1-2; D not certain. The germline V gene encodes CDR1 SGHVT and CDR2 SQSDAQ. Trimming shortened V by 2 bases and J by 7 bases, and 14 bases separated the two germline ends. The length of the CDR3 is 14 residues. The chain's CDR3 is CASSLSGVRSGYTF. CDR3 nucleotide sequence: TGTGCCAGCAGCTTATCTGGAGTTCGGTCTGGCTACACCTTC.

J is TRBJ1-4 and V is TRBV6-1; D unclear. Trimming removed 5 bases at V and 5 bases at J, with 15 bases between. CDR3 size: 15 residues. Per the germline V gene, CDR1 is MNHNS and CDR2 is SASEGT. CDR3 nucleotide sequence: TGTGCCAGCAGTCATCGTGTTTCCTACAATGAAAAACTGTTTTTT. The encoded protein is CASSHRVSYNEKLFF.

This clonotype has ten or more counts. V is TRBV5-5 and J is TRBJ2-1, with D perhaps TRBD2 (6 bases). The CDR3 is made up of 16 amino acids. Germline V gene data show CDR1 as SGHKS and CDR2 as YYEKEE (reference sequence). The V end lost 0 bases, the J end lost 6 bases, and 16 bases lay between the germline ends. CDR3 residues: CASSLVYGRVFNEQFF. In nucleotides, the CDR3 is TGTGCCAGCAGCTTGGTGTACGGGAGAGTTTTCAATGAGCAGTTCTTC.